This T cell receptor beta chain was obtained from a study of shared clonotypes between healthy human individuals. The V gene end was trimmed by 1 base and the J gene end by 0 bases; junction bases not matched to a gene: 5. Germline CDR1 and CDR2: LNHNV and YYDKDF (reference sequence). The CDR3 sequence is 17 residues long. In regard to this clone: The antigen is not known.

A CD45RA+ naive subset and a CD45RA-negative memory subset were split from CD4+ cells. Generated by immunoSEQ multiplex PCR, the TCRdb table keeps only in-frame clones and is missing some. The data hold 2 million to 2.5 million clones, with 85% to 95% observed a single time. Broader study findings: As a rule, naive subsets had a larger estimated richness than memory subsets. Apart from blood, nothing was sampled; tissue repertoires likely differ.

The receptor was derived from a man younger than 30 in good health. Sequencing was carried out using naive CD4+ T cells sorted from blood. Subset: CD45RA+ positively selected. The chain links TRBV15 to TRBJ2-3, with 9 bases identical to TRBD1. CDR3 amino acids: CATSRGTGALSTDTQYF. The CDR3 DNA reads as TGTGCCACCAGCAGAGGGACAGGGGCCTTAAGCACAGATACGCAGTATTTT.